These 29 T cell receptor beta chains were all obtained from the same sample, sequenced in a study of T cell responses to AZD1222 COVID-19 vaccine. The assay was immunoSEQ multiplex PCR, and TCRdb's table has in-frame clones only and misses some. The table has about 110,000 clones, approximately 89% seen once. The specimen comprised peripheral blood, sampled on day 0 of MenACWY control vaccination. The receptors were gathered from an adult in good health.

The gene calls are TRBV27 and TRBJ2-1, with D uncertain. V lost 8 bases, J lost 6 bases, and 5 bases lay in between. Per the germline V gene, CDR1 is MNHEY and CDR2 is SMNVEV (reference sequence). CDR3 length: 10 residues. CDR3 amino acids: CASWGNEQFF. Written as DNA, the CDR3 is TGTGCCAGCTGGGGCAATGAGCAGTTCTTC.

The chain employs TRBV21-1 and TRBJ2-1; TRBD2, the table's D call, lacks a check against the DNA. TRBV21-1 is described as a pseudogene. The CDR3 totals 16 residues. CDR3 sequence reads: CASSKTGEVCPYEQFF. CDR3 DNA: TGTGCCAGCAGCAAAACGGGGGAAGTTTGTCCATATGAGCAGTTCTTC.

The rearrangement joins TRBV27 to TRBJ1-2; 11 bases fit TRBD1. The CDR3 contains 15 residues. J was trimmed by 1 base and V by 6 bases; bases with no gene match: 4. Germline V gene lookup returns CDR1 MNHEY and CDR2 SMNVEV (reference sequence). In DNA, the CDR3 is TGTGCCAGCAGCTCAGGGACAGGGGGTAACTATGGCTACACCTTC. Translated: CASSSGTGGNYGYTF.

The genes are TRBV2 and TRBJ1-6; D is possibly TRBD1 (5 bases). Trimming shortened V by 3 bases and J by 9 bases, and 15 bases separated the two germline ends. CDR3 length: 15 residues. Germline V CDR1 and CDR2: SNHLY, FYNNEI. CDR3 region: CASSDPGTPGSPLHF. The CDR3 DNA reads TGTGCCAGCAGTGATCCCGGGACCCCAGGTTCACCCCTCCACTTT.

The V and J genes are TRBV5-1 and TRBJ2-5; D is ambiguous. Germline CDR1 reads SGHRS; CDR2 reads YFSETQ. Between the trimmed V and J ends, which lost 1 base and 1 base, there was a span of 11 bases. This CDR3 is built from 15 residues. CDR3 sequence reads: CASSLFPGLQETQYF. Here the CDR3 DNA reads TGCGCCAGCAGCTTGTTCCCGGGCCTCCAAGAGACCCAGTACTTC.

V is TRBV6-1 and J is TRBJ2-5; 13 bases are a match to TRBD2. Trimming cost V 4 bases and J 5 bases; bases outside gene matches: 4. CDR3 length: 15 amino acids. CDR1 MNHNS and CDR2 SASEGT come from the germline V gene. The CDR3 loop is CASSGTSGGGETQYF. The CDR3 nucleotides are TGTGCCAGCAGTGGGACTAGCGGGGGTGGGGAGACCCAGTACTTC.

Here the CDR3 reads CASSVQIGEPQHF. CDR3 coding DNA: TGCGCCAGCAGCGTACAGATTGGGGAGCCCCAGCATTTT. The genes are TRBV5-1 and TRBJ1-5; D ambiguous. The CDR3 is 13 amino acids. Trimming took 4 bases from V and 8 from J, leaving 13 bases between them. Per germline, CDR1 SGHRS and CDR2 YFSETQ. The full variable domain, with the rest looked up from reference TRBV5-1 and TRBJ1-5, is KAGVTQTPRYLIKTRGQQVTLSCSPISGHRSVSWYQQTPGQGLQFLFEYFSETQRNKGNFPGRFSGRQFSNSRSEMNVSTLELGDSALYLCASSVQIGEPQHFGDGTRLSIL.

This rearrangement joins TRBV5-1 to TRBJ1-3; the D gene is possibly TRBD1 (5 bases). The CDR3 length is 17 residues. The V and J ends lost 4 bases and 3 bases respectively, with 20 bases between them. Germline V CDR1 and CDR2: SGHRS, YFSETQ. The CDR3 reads CASSPSGGERIGNTIYF. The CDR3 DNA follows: TGCGCCAGCAGCCCATCTGGGGGGGAGCGGATTGGAAACACCATATATTTT. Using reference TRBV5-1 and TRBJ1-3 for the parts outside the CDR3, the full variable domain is KAGVTQTPRYLIKTRGQQVTLSCSPISGHRSVSWYQQTPGQGLQFLFEYFSETQRNKGNFPGRFSGRQFSNSRSEMNVSTLELGDSALYLCASSPSGGERIGNTIYFGEGSWLTVV.

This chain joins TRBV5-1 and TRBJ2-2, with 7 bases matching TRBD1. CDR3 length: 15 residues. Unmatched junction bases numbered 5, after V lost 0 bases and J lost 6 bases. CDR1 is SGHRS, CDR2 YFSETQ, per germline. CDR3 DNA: TGCGCCAGCAGCTTGGATGGACAGGCGGCCGGGGAGCTGTTTTTT. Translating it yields CASSLDGQAAGELFF.

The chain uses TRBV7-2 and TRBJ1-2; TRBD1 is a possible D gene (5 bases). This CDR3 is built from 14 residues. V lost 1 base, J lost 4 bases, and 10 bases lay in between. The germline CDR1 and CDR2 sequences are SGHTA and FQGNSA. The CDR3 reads CASSLDQGGYGYTF. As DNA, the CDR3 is TGTGCCAGCAGCTTAGATCAGGGTGGCTATGGCTACACCTTC.

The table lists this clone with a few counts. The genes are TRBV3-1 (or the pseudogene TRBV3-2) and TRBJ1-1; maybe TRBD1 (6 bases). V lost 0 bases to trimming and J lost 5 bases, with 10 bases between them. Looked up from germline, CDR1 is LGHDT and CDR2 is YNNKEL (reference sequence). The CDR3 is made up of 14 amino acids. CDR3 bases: TGTGCCAGCAGCCAAGAAGGGGGAAAGACTGAAGCTTTCTTT. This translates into CASSQEGGKTEAFF.

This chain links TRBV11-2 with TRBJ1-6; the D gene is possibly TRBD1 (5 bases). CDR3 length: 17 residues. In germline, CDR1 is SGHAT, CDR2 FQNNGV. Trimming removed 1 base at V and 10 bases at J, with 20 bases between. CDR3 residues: CASSLAGQSLSGSPLHF. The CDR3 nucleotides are TGTGCCAGCAGCTTAGCGGGGCAGAGTCTCAGCGGCTCACCCCTCCACTTT. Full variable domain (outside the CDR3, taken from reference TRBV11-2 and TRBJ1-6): EAGVAQSPRYKIIEKRQSVAFWCNPISGHATLYWYQQILGQGPKLLIQFQNNGVVDDSQLPKDRFSAERLKGVDSTLKIQPAKLEDSAVYLCASSLAGQSLSGSPLHFGNGTRLTVT.

The CDR3 nucleotides are TGTGCCAGTGGGGTTGGAGGGTTGAGGTACACCATATATTTT. Its protein product is CASGVGGLRYTIYF. This chain joins TRBV6-5 and TRBJ1-3; unclear D gene. V was clipped by 9 bases and J by 8 bases, with 20 bases between them. The CDR3 loop spans 14 amino acids. Germline CDR1 is MNHEY and CDR2 is SVGAGI.

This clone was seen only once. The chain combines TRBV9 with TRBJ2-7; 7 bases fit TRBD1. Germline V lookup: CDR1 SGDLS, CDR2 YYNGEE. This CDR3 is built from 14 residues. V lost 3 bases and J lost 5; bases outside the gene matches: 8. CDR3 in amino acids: CASSGGTEGHEQYF. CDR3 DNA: TGTGCCAGCAGCGGGGGGACAGAGGGCCACGAGCAGTACTTC.

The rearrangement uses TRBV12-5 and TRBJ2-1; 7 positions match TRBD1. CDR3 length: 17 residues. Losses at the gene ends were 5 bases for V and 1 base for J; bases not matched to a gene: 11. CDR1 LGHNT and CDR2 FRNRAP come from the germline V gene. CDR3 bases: TGTGCTAGTGGTCCGTCCCGACAGGGACGGTCCTACAATGAGCAGTTCTTC. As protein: CASGPSRQGRSYNEQFF.

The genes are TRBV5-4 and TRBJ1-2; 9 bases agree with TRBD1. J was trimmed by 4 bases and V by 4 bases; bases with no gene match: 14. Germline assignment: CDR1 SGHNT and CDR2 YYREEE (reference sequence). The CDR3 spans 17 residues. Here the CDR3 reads CASSPRDRVSGGYGYTF. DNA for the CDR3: TGTGCCAGCAGCCCCCGGGACAGGGTCAGTGGGGGCTATGGCTACACCTTC.

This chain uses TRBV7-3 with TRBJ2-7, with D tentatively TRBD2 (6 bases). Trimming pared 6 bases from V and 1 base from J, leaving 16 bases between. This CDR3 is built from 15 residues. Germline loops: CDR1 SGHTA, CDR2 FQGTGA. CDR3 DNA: TGTGCCAGCAGGGAGGGCCCCGTTCGATCCTACGAGCAGTACTTC. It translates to CASREGPVRSYEQYF.

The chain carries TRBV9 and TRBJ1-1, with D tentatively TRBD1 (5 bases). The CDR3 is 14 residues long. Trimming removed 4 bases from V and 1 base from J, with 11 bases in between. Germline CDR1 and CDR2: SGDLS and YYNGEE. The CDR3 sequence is CASSLGTSNTEAFF. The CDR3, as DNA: TGTGCCAGCAGCCTCGGGACGTCGAACACTGAAGCTTTCTTT.

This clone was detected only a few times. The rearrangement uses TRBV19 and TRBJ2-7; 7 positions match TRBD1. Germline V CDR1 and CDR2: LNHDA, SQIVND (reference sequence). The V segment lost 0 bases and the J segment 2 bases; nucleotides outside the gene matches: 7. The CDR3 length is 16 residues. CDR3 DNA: TGTGCCAGTAGTATAGATCTGAGGCAGGGGGCCTACGAGCAGTACTTC. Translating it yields CASSIDLRQGAYEQYF.

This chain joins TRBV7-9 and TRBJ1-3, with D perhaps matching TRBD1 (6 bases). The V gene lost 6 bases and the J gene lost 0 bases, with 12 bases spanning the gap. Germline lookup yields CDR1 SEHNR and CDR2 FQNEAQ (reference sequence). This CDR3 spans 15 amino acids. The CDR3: CASRVGGRSGNTIYF. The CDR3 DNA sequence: TGTGCCAGCAGGGTAGGGGGGCGCTCTGGAAACACCATATATTTT. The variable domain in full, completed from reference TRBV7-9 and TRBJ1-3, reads DTGVSQNPRHKITKRGQNVTFRCDPISEHNRLYWYRQTLGQGPEFLTYFQNEAQLEKSRLLSDRFSAERPKGSFSTLEIQRTEQGDSAMYLCASRVGGRSGNTIYFGEGSWLTVV.

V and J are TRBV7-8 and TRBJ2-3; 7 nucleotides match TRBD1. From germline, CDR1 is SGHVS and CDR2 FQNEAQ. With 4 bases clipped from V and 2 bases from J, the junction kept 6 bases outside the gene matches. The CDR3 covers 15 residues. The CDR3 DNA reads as TGTGCCAGCAGCTACCGGGACAGATCCACAGATACGCAGTATTTT. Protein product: CASSYRDRSTDTQYF.

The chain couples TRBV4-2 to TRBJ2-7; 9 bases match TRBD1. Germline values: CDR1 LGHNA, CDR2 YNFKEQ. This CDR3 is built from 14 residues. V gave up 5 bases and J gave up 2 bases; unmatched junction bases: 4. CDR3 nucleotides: TGTGCCAGCAGCTTCCGACAGGGGGCCTACGAGCAGTACTTC. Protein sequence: CASSFRQGAYEQYF.

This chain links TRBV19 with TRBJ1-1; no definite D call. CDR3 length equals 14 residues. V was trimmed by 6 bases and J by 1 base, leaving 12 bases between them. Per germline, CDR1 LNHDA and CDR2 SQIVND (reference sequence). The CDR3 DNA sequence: TGTGCCAGTAGGGTGGCAGGTACGAACACTGAAGCTTTCTTT. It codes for CASRVAGTNTEAFF.

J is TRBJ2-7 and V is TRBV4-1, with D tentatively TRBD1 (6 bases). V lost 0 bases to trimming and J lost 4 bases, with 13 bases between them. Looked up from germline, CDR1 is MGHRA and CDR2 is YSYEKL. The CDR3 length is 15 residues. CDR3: CASSQDKGRGYEQYF. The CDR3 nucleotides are TGCGCCAGCAGCCAAGATAAAGGCAGGGGTTACGAGCAGTACTTC.

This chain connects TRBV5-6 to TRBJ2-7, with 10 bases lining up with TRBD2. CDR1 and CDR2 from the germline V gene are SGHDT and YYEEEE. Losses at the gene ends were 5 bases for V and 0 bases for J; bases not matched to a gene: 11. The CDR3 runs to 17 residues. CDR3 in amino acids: CASRYPLSGGISYEQYF. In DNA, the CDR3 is TGTGCCAGCAGATATCCTCTTAGCGGGGGGATCTCCTACGAGCAGTACTTC.

Written as DNA, the CDR3 is TGTGCCATCAGTGGCAGTGAAGAGACCCAGTACTTC. Amino acids: CAISGSEETQYF. The chain is built from TRBV10-3 and TRBJ2-5; no firm D call. Germline CDR1 ENHRY, CDR2 SYGVKD. The germline V and J ends were trimmed by 4 bases and 3 bases, with 6 bases remaining between them. There are 12 residues in the CDR3.

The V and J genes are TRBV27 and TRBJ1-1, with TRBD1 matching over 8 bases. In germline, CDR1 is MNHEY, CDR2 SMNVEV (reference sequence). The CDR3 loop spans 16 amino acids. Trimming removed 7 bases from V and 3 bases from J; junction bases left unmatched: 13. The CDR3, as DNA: TGTGCCAGCATTAGGGGCCTTACAGGGGGTGACACTGAAGCTTTCTTT. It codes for CASIRGLTGGDTEAFF.

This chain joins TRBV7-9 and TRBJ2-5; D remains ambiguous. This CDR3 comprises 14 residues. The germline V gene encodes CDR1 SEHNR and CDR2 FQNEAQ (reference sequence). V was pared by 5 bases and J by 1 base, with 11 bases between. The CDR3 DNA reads TGTGCCAGCAGCCCTGAATGGTCCCAAGAGACCCAGTACTTC. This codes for CASSPEWSQETQYF.

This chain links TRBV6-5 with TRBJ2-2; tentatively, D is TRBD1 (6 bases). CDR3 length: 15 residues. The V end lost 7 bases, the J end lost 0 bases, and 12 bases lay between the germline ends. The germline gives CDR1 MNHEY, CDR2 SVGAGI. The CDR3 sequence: CASTLRTANTGELFF. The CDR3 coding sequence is TGTGCCAGCACTTTAAGGACAGCGAACACCGGGGAGCTGTTTTTT.